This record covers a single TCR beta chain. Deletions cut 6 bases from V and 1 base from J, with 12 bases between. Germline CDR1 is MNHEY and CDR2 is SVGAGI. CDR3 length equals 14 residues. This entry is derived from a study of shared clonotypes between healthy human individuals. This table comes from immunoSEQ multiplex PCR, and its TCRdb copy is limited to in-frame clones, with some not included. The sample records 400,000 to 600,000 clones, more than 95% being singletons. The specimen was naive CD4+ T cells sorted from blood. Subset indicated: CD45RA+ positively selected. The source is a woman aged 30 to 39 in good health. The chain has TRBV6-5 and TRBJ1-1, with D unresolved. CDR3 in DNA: TGTGCCAGCAGATCAGGAATCTCGAACACTGAAGCTTTCTTT. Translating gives CASRSGISNTEAFF.